The present TCR beta chain was sequenced within a study of neurological immune-mediated disorders. The CDR3 length is 16 residues. With 5 bases removed from V and 5 bases from J, the gap between germline ends came to 21 bases. CDR1 SGHVS and CDR2 FQNEAQ come from the germline V gene. Every sequencing run generated in excess of 180 million TCR-beta sequences. These sequences covered 15-18 subjects. TCRdb reprocessed the 5' RACE reads with MiXCR, giving one entry per CDR3 protein. Of approximately 38,000 distinct CDR3 sequences in the sample, 7% to 8.5% were seen once. The sorted libraries started from around 970,000 CD4+ or CD8+ T cells.

The sequencing sample was made of CD4+ T cells from blood. This sequence originates from a man aged 50 or older in good health. The V gene is TRBV7-8, the J gene TRBJ2-5; the D is unclear. The CDR3 DNA reads TGTGCCAGCAGCGGAAGGGCCCGGGCCCTAGGGGAGACCCAGTACTTC. Encoded protein: CASSGRARALGETQYF.